These 6 T cell receptor beta chains were all obtained from the same sample, sequenced in a study of T cells in women clearing cervical HPV infection. Assay used: immunoSEQ multiplex PCR; TCRdb lists only in-frame clones, some missing. The specimen's table records some 30,000 clones. Sequenced sample: blood buffy coat. All receptors derive from a woman aged 18 to 75 with a cervical HPV16 infection that either progressed to CIN3+ or cleared (not recorded which).

In regard to this clone: The read ends 3 residues before the CDR3 terminus; that terminus is restored from the germline J gene. V usage is TRBV20-1 and J usage is TRBJ1-5; a weak D match, TRBD1 (5 bases). The CDR3 totals 17 residues. Germline CDR1 DFQATT, CDR2 SNEGSKA (reference sequence). V lost 6 bases and J 0 bases, leaving 21 bases between the germline ends. The DNA read from the CDR3 is TGCAGTGCGGAGGGGATGGGACTGGGATATAGCAATCAGCCC. It translates to CSAEGMGLGYSNQP. The full CDR3 protein is CSAEGMGLGYSNQPQHF.

For this clone: The read comes to an end 3 residues before the CDR3 does, leaving the germline J gene to fill in the end. J is TRBJ2-5 and V is TRBV12-3 or TRBV12-4; D may be TRBD1 (6 bases). The CDR3 loop spans 14 amino acids. Between the trimmed V and J ends, which lost 8 bases and 3 bases, there was a span of 16 bases. CDR3: CASAIRTEKETQYF. Partial CDR3 DNA: TGTGCCAGCGCCATTAGGACAGAAAAAGAGACC.

Details on this clone: The read ends 3 residues early relative to the CDR3; the germline J gene fills the gap. The J gene is TRBJ2-7, the V gene TRBV10-1; no definite D call. CDR1 is WNHNN, CDR2 SYGVQD, per germline (reference sequence). The length of the CDR3 is 13 residues. Between the trimmed V and J ends, which lost 3 bases and 3 bases, there was a span of 9 bases. CDR3 loop: CASSEGTSYEQYF. Incomplete CDR3 DNA: TGCGCCAGCAGTGAAGGCACAAGCTACGAG.

A word on this clone: The read finishes 3 residues shy of the CDR3 end, and the germline J gene is used to complete it. V gene TRBV5-1 combines with J gene TRBJ1-2; D remains unclear. V was clipped by 0 bases and J by 4 bases, with 10 bases between them. The V gene's germline CDR1 is SGHRS and CDR2 YFSETQ. The CDR3 spans 14 residues. Incomplete CDR3 DNA: TGCGCCAGCAGCTTGGAGGTCGCGGCCTATGGC. As protein: CASSLEVAAYG. The entire CDR3 protein is CASSLEVAAYGYTF.

In regard to this clone: The read ends 3 residues before the CDR3 terminus; that terminus is restored from the germline J gene. V and J are TRBV6-2 or TRBV6-3 and TRBJ2-5; 7 nucleotides match TRBD1. The germline gives CDR1 MNHEY, CDR2 SVGEGT. Trimming at V came to 5 bases and at J to 1 base, leaving 7 bases not matched to a gene. The length of the CDR3 is 15 residues. CDR3 bases read: TGTGCCAGCAGTAGACAGGGTTACGGCCAAGAGACC. It specifies CASSRQGYGQET. In full, the CDR3 reads CASSRQGYGQETQYF.

As to this clone: Read sequence stops 3 residues before the CDR3 end, and the germline J gene provides the missing end. The chain employs TRBV6-2 or TRBV6-3 and TRBJ1-2, with D perhaps matching TRBD1 (6 bases). CDR3 length: 15 residues. Germline values: CDR1 MNHEY, CDR2 SVGEGT. The CDR3: CAIATYPWRDTTYTF. CDR3 DNA, as far as it was read: TGTGCCATCGCAACCTACCCCTGGCGGGACACAACC.